What follows are 10 T cell receptor beta chains derived from one specimen sequenced in a study of CD8+ T cells in alopecia areata. Extracted RNA was reverse transcribed into cDNA, the sequencing template. Produced via immunoSEQ multiplex PCR; TCRdb's table is partial and in-frame only. The table has roughly 250,000 clones, about two thirds seen once; the top ten hold around 1.2%. The source was CD4+ T cells sorted from blood, collected at week 0. The receptors originated from a human donor with alopecia areata.

The rearrangement uses TRBV29-1 and TRBJ2-3, with 9 bases aligning to TRBD2. J lost 0 bases, V lost 3 bases, and 10 bases had no gene match. The CDR3 is made up of 17 amino acids. Per germline, CDR1 SQVTM and CDR2 ANQGSEA. The CDR3: CSVDLGGGVSSTDTQYF. In nucleotides, the CDR3 is TGCAGCGTTGATCTCGGCGGGGGGGTCTCTAGCACAGATACGCAGTATTTT.

This clone occurred many times. The chain has TRBV25-1 and TRBJ2-7; TRBD2 matches at 9 bases. The junction had 9 bases not matched to a gene; V was cut back by 8 bases and J by 7 bases. CDR1 MGHDK and CDR2 SYGVNS come from the germline V gene. CDR3 length: 13 amino acids. CDR3 sequence reads: CASRSGGSREQYF. CDR3 nucleotide sequence: TGTGCCAGCCGTAGCGGGGGATCGCGAGAGCAGTACTTC.

The chain employs TRBV2 and TRBJ2-1; the match to TRBD2 covers 7 bases. Germline V gene data show CDR1 as SNHLY and CDR2 as FYNNEI. The CDR3 runs to 17 residues. The ends lost 4 bases at V and 6 bases at J; junction bases unmatched: 15. The CDR3 DNA reads as TGTGCCAGCAGTGTTTCCCCTCCGGGACTACACCCCAATGAGCAGTTCTTC. Translated: CASSVSPPGLHPNEQFF.

The chain combines TRBV6-5 with TRBJ2-3; D is unclear. This CDR3 comprises 13 residues. Trimming pared 2 bases from V and 3 bases from J, leaving 6 bases between. From germline, CDR1 is MNHEY and CDR2 SVGAGI. In nucleotides, the CDR3 is TGTGCCAGCAGTTACGCTAGGACAGATACGCAGTATTTT. The encoded protein is CASSYARTDTQYF.

In its sample, this clone was seen once. This chain joins TRBV5-1 and TRBJ1-2; D unresolved. Trimming pared 0 bases from V and 4 bases from J, leaving 7 bases between. Germline loops: CDR1 SGHRS, CDR2 YFSETQ. This CDR3 region has 13 residues. CDR3 loop: CASSLEKVYGYTF. In nucleotides, the CDR3 is TGCGCCAGCAGCTTGGAAAAGGTCTATGGCTACACCTTC.

The genes are TRBV2 and TRBJ2-1; the D is unclear. V dropped 4 bases and J dropped 4 bases, with 8 bases sitting between them. The CDR3 loop spans 13 amino acids. Germline V lookup: CDR1 SNHLY, CDR2 FYNNEI. The CDR3 region has the DNA TGTGCCAGCAGTGTAATACAGTACAATGAGCAGTTCTTC. Translating gives CASSVIQYNEQFF. The complete variable domain, with remaining parts taken from reference TRBV2 and TRBJ2-1, reads EPEVTQTPSHQVTQMGQEVILRCVPISNHLYFYWYRQILGQKVEFLVSFYNNEISEKSEIFDDQFSVERPDGSNFTLKIRSTKLEDSAMYFCASSVIQYNEQFFGPGTRLTVL.

This clone came up a few times. The chain couples TRBV29-1 to TRBJ2-1; 13 bases are shared with TRBD2. The CDR3 spans 15 residues. Germline loops: CDR1 SQVTM, CDR2 ANQGSEA. V lost 4 bases to trimming and J lost 5 bases; unmatched junction nucleotides: 5. The CDR3 sequence is CSVGVGLAGDNEQFF. As DNA, the CDR3 is TGCAGCGTTGGCGTCGGACTAGCGGGGGACAATGAGCAGTTCTTC.

The chain joins TRBV29-1 to TRBJ2-1; D not resolved. Germline-derived CDR1 and CDR2 are SQVTM and ANQGSEA. The V and J ends lost 1 base and 8 bases respectively, with 12 bases between them. The CDR3 has 13 residues. This chain's CDR3 is CSVEVRPRHEQFF. The CDR3, as DNA: TGCAGCGTTGAAGTGAGGCCCAGGCATGAGCAGTTCTTC.

This chain connects TRBV10-3 to TRBJ2-6; D uncertain. The V end was cut by 2 bases, the J end by 0 bases, with 5 bases between. CDR1 and CDR2 (germline): ENHRY, SYGVKD. The CDR3 has 15 amino acids. In DNA, the CDR3 is TGTGCCATCAGTGAGGCGAACTCTGGGGCCAACGTCCTGACTTTC. It is translated as CAISEANSGANVLTF.

The rearrangement joins TRBV11-2 to TRBJ1-1; 9 bases align to TRBD1. Germline V lookup: CDR1 SGHAT, CDR2 FQNNGV. This CDR3 has 15 residues. J was trimmed by 3 bases and V by 2 bases; bases with no gene match: 4. DNA for the CDR3: TGTGCCAGCAGCTTATCGGACAGGGGATACACTGAAGCTTTCTTT. Its translation: CASSLSDRGYTEAFF. Full variable domain (rest looked up from reference TRBV11-2 and TRBJ1-1): EAGVAQSPRYKIIEKRQSVAFWCNPISGHATLYWYQQILGQGPKLLIQFQNNGVVDDSQLPKDRFSAERLKGVDSTLKIQPAKLEDSAVYLCASSLSDRGYTEAFFGQGTRLTVV.